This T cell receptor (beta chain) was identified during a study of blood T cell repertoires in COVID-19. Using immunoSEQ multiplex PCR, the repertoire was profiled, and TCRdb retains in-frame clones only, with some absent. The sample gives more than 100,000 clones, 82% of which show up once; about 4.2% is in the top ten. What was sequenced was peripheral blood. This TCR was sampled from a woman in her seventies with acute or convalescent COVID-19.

Written as DNA, the CDR3 is TGTGCCAGCAGCCAAGTTGCAGGGGCAAACTCACCCCTCCACTTT. Translating it yields CASSQVAGANSPLHF. J is TRBJ1-6 and V is TRBV3-1 (or the pseudogene TRBV3-2), with TRBD1 as a possible D gene (6 bases). CDR3 length equals 15 residues. The germline V gene has CDR1 LGHDT and CDR2 YNNKEL (reference sequence). V shed 1 base and J shed 10 bases, with 14 bases lying between them.